These T cell receptor beta chains were read from a single sample in a study of T cell responses to AZD1222 COVID-19 vaccine. TCRdb's copy holds only in-frame clones and misses some; the assay was immunoSEQ multiplex PCR. The repertoire includes about 130,000 clones, around 87% of them detected once, and over 9.5% sits in the top ten. Here the sequenced sample was peripheral blood, taken on day 0 of AZD1222 vaccination. These TCRs come from an adult in good health. CDR3s include the opening cysteine and the closing phenylalanine or tryptophan. The order of the fields is D gene, clone size, V gene, J gene, CDR3 protein, CDR3 DNA. The D gene is left open where the match is weak. For some rows the clone size is stated as once, few or many, or as a class when expanded; others skip it.

TRBD2,-,TRBV5-1,TRBJ2-7,CASSLFQREFGQYF,TGCGCCAGCAGCTTGTTCCAGCGGGAGTTCGGGCAGTACTTC
-,-,TRBV3-1/TRBV3-2,TRBJ1-4,CASSQESRGEKLFF,TGTGCCAGCAGCCAAGAATCCCGGGGGGAAAAACTGTTTTTT
-,-,TRBV7-6,TRBJ1-3,CASSLGGLFGNTIYF,TGTGCCAGCAGCTTAGGGGGGCTGTTTGGAAACACCATATATTTT
TRBD2,-,TRBV6-2/TRBV6-3,TRBJ2-5,CASSYPEGLADF,TGTGCCAGCAGTTACCCCGAGGGACTAGCGGACTTC
TRBD2,-,TRBV7-2,TRBJ2-7,CASSLGGGRTREQYF,TGTGCCAGCAGCTTAGGGGGCGGGAGGACCCGCGAGCAGTACTTC
-,-,TRBV9,TRBJ2-1,CASSVSPKTYNEQFF,TGTGCCAGCAGCGTAAGCCCTAAAACCTACAATGAGCAGTTCTTC
-,once,TRBV6-5,TRBJ2-2,CASSYRWPGELFF,TGTGCCAGCAGTTACCGGTGGCCCGGGGAGCTGTTTTTT
TRBD1,-,TRBV29-1,TRBJ2-2,CSVGVDRASGELFF,TGCAGCGTGGGGGTGGACAGGGCATCCGGGGAGCTGTTTTTT
-,-,TRBV5-5,TRBJ2-7,CASSIAGYEQYF,TGTGCCAGCAGTATTGCGGGCTACGAGCAGTACTTC
-,-,TRBV9,TRBJ2-2,CASSVAVRENTGELFF,TGTGCCAGCAGCGTAGCTGTGAGGGAGAACACCGGGGAGCTGTTTTTT
-,-,TRBV4-3,TRBJ1-5,CASSQFRDTDQPQHF,TGCGCCAGCAGCCAGTTTCGGGACACCGATCAGCCCCAGCATTTT
TRBD2,-,TRBV11-2,TRBJ2-7,CASSLTSVSSYEQYF,TGTGCCAGCAGCTTAACTAGCGTATCCTCCTACGAGCAGTACTTC
TRBD1,-,TRBV5-1,TRBJ1-2,CASSYPWTGGEGYTF,TGCGCCAGCAGCTACCCCTGGACAGGGGGAGAGGGCTACACCTTC
-,-,TRBV5-6,TRBJ1-1,CASSASDRNTEAFF,TGTGCCAGCAGCGCCTCAGACAGGAACACTGAAGCTTTCTTT
-,-,TRBV28,TRBJ2-7,CASREARYSYEQYF,TGTGCCAGCAGGGAGGCCCGTTACTCCTACGAGCAGTACTTC
-,-,TRBV11-2,TRBJ2-7,CASSLDKNRYYEQYF,TGTGCCAGCAGCTTAGATAAGAACAGGTACTACGAGCAGTACTTC
TRBD1,-,TRBV7-2,TRBJ1-5,CASSLAGQGGNQPQHF,TGTGCCAGCAGCTTAGCCGGACAGGGTGGCAATCAGCCCCAGCATTTT
-,-,TRBV3-1/TRBV3-2,TRBJ2-3,CASSQNGGSDTQYF,TGTGCCAGCAGCCAAAATGGGGGCTCAGATACGCAGTATTTT
-,-,TRBV5-1,TRBJ1-2,CASSLEGSMREGYTF,TGCGCCAGCAGCTTGGAGGGCAGCATGCGGGAAGGCTACACCTTC
-,-,TRBV5-1,TRBJ2-7,CASSFPQGLPSYEQYF,TGCGCCAGCAGCTTCCCACAGGGACTACCCAGCTACGAGCAGTACTTC
-,few,TRBV5-4,TRBJ2-7,CASSSSARAYEQYF,TGTGCCAGCAGCTCCTCCGCCAGAGCCTACGAGCAGTACTTC
-,-,TRBV27,TRBJ2-3,CASSLSAGTDTQYF,TGTGCCAGCAGTTTATCGGCCGGGACAGATACGCAGTATTTT
-,-,TRBV3-1/TRBV3-2,TRBJ1-3,CASSPLLTGNTIYF,TGTGCCAGCAGCCCCCTACTAACTGGAAACACCATATATTTT
-,-,TRBV27,TRBJ2-7,CASSPRGVGGEQYF,TGTGCCAGCAGTCCCCGGGGGGTAGGGGGCGAGCAGTACTTC
-,-,TRBV7-2,TRBJ2-7,CASSLATTLSYEQYF,TGTGCCAGCAGCTTAGCGACTACGCTCTCCTACGAGCAGTACTTC
TRBD2,once,TRBV30,TRBJ2-1,CAWSGTSAYNEQFF,TGTGCCTGGTCCGGGACTAGTGCCTACAATGAGCAGTTCTTC
-,-,TRBV7-9,TRBJ2-3,CASSSAPDEADTQYF,TGTGCCAGCAGCTCTGCCCCGGACGAAGCAGATACGCAGTATTTT
-,-,TRBV12-3/TRBV12-4,TRBJ1-1,CASTLSWGTEAFF,TGTGCCAGCACCTTAAGTTGGGGCACTGAAGCTTTCTTT
TRBD1,-,TRBV7-9,TRBJ1-4,CASSLQWGDRGAGLFF,TGTGCCAGCAGCCTACAGTGGGGGGACAGGGGCGCTGGACTGTTTTTT
-,-,TRBV19,TRBJ2-1,CATTQEGSLIYNEQFF,TGTGCCACCACTCAAGAGGGGAGTCTGATATACAATGAGCAGTTCTTC
-,-,TRBV4-1,TRBJ1-2,CASSQAAGFGYTF,TGCGCCAGCAGCCAAGCGGCAGGGTTTGGCTACACCTTC
TRBD2,-,TRBV27,TRBJ2-2,CASSLYSPIGTSGNTGELFF,TGTGCCAGCAGTTTATATAGCCCTATAGGGACTAGCGGGAACACCGGGGAGCTGTTTTTT
TRBD1,-,TRBV7-2,TRBJ1-1,CASSFTGGTEAFF,TGTGCCAGCAGCTTCACAGGGGGGACTGAAGCTTTCTTT
-,-,TRBV7-2,TRBJ2-5,CASSPMWESETQYF,TGTGCCAGCAGCCCAATGTGGGAATCGGAGACCCAGTACTTC
-,-,TRBV3-1/TRBV3-2,TRBJ2-7,CASSQEAEGQYF,TGTGCCAGCAGCCAAGAGGCGGAGGGTCAGTACTTC
TRBD1,-,TRBV7-6,TRBJ2-7,CASEAGTGGGEQYF,TGTGCCAGCGAGGCCGGGACAGGGGGCGGCGAGCAGTACTTC
-,-,TRBV7-2,TRBJ2-3,CASSLQGSYTDTQYF,TGTGCCAGCAGCTTGCAGGGTTCCTACACAGATACGCAGTATTTT
-,-,TRBV12-3/TRBV12-4,TRBJ1-1,CASSRQVNTEAFF,TGTGCCAGCAGTCGACAGGTGAACACTGAAGCTTTCTTT
-,few,TRBV28,TRBJ2-1,CASSSSSKGSNSYNEQFF,TGTGCCAGCAGCTCCTCGTCCAAAGGATCGAACTCCTACAATGAGCAGTTCTTC
-,-,TRBV10-2,TRBJ1-1,CASSVGGATITFF,TGCGCCAGCAGTGTAGGGGGGGCGACGATAACTTTCTTT
-,-,TRBV21-1,TRBJ1-1,CASSSPGQGAGTEAFF,TGTGCCAGCAGCTCTCCGGGACAGGGGGCCGGCACTGAAGCTTTCTTT
-,once,TRBV7-6,TRBJ2-1,CASRRDSLSYNEQFF,TGTGCCAGCAGGCGGGACTCCCTCTCCTACAATGAGCAGTTCTTC
-,-,TRBV5-4,TRBJ2-5,CASSSDPRTGQETQYF,TGTGCCAGCAGCTCGGACCCTCGGACGGGGCAAGAGACCCAGTACTTC
-,-,TRBV7-9,TRBJ2-1,CASSQGGGLSNEQFF,TGTGCCAGCAGCCAAGGGGGGGGACTGAGCAATGAGCAGTTCTTC
-,-,TRBV7-2,TRBJ1-2,CASSFSDGAHYTF,TGTGCCAGCAGCTTCAGCGACGGCGCTCACTACACCTTC
-,-,TRBV30,TRBJ1-1,CAWSAGQNTEAFF,TGTGCCTGGAGTGCTGGACAGAACACTGAAGCTTTCTTT
TRBD2,-,TRBV28,TRBJ2-7,CASSPVAGGASYEQYF,TGTGCCAGCAGTCCTGTAGCGGGAGGGGCCTCCTACGAGCAGTACTTC